This entry concerns a single T cell receptor (beta chain). The sample originates from a study of blood T cell repertoires in COVID-19. In the study overall: COVID-19 samples from acute and convalescent phases originated in the United States, Italy and Spain. PBMCs, B-cell-depleted T cells, or T cells were the source of the cDNA or gDNA that made up the material.

How the authors handled the data: Amplification of reference gene primers was used by the study to estimate nucleated cell counts. The repertoire was sequenced with immunoSEQ multiplex PCR; TCRdb's copy has only in-frame clones and lacks some. The DNA was the basis for D and trimming; V, J and clone size are from that table. The data hold over 25,000 clones, with about 77% observed a single time. V lost 6 bases to trimming and J lost 6 bases, with 12 bases between them. Germline assignment: CDR1 ENHRY and CDR2 SYGVKD. This CDR3 contains 13 residues. The chain employs TRBV10-3 and TRBJ2-1; TRBD1 is a possible D gene (7 bases). Material: peripheral blood. The TCR was taken from a man older than 75 with active or convalescent COVID-19. Here the CDR3 reads CAISRQGGNEQFF. The DNA for the CDR3 is TGTGCCATCAGCCGACAGGGAGGCAATGAGCAGTTCTTC.